This T cell receptor beta chain was found in a study of response to subunit inactivated influenza vaccine. This clonotype has a handful of counts. TCRdb ran MiXCR on the RT-PCR reads and lists one entry per CDR3 protein. The sample carries about 540,000 distinct CDR3 sequences, under 30% recorded once. With 1 base removed from V and 2 bases from J, the gap between germline ends came to 13 bases. CDR1 and CDR2 from the germline V gene are SQVTM and ANQGSEA. CDR3 size: 15 residues. The same specimen was also included in a second study, on T cells expressing NK-cell markers. That work adds: UMI-tagged 5'RACE template switching yielded the TCR beta cDNA. The use of an anti-gamma-delta TCR antibody, which was added in several experiments, restricted sorting to T cells expressing alpha-beta TCR.

This specimen was CD4+ T cells sorted from PBMCs, taken 12 days after vaccination. The sequence was obtained from a man aged 50 to 59 who received an inactivated influenza vaccine. The rearrangement joins TRBV29-1 to TRBJ2-3; a weak D match, TRBD2 (6 bases). CDR3 DNA sequence: TGCAGCGTTGAAGTGTTCGCGCGGGACACAGATACGCAGTATTTT. It translates to CSVEVFARDTDTQYF.